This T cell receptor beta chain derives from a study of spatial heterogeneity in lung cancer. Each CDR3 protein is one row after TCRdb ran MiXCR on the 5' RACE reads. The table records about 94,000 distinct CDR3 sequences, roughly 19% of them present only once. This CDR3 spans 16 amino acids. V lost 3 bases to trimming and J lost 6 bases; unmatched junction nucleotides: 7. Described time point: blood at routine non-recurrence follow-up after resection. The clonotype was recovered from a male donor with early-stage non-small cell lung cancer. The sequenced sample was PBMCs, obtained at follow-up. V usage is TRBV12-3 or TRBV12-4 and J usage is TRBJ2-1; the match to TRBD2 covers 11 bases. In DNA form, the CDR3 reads TGTGCCAGCAGTTTGGTAGCGGGAGGGCCCAGCAATGAGCAGTTCTTC. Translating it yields CASSLVAGGPSNEQFF.